This T cell receptor beta chain was sequenced for a study of T cell responses to AZD1222 COVID-19 vaccine. CDR3 length equals 16 residues. CDR1 and CDR2 (germline): SGHVS, FNYEAQ. V lost 3 bases and J lost 7; bases outside the gene matches: 9. This table comes from immunoSEQ multiplex PCR, and its TCRdb copy is limited to in-frame clones, with some not included. The sample consists of 130,000 to 150,000 clones, 90% to 95% of them appearing once. The starting material was peripheral blood, obtained on day 0 of AZD1222 vaccination. The receptor's source is an adult in good health. The chain is built from TRBV7-6 and TRBJ2-1; 10 bases are a match to TRBD1. The chain's CDR3 is CASSLRGDRGLNEQFF. CDR3 in DNA: TGTGCCAGCAGCTTGAGGGGGGACAGGGGATTAAATGAGCAGTTCTTC.